A selection of T cell receptor beta chains follows, all from one sample in a study of T cell responses to AZD1222 COVID-19 vaccine. Clones were sequenced by immunoSEQ multiplex PCR, and TCRdb holds only the in-frame ones, with some missing. The sample lists over 85,000 clones, about 88% occurring once. The sample consisted of peripheral blood, taken 28 days after the second AZD1222 dose. These TCRs come from an adult who received the AZD1222 COVID-19 vaccine. Each CDR3 is given with its conserved first and last residue. D genes are given only for firm matches. Clone size, where shown, is once, few, many, or a class for clones that have expanded.

CDR3,DNA,J,size,V,D
CASSFQGASESEAFF,TGCGCCAGCAGCTTTCAAGGGGCCTCTGAATCTGAAGCTTTCTTT,TRBJ1-1,once,TRBV5-1,-
CAWNGGSYNSPLHF,TGTGCCTGGAACGGGGGCTCCTATAATTCACCCCTCCACTTT,TRBJ1-6,-,TRBV30,-
CALAKSMHTQYF,TGTGCTCTAGCTAAGAGCATGCATACGCAGTATTTT,TRBJ2-3,-,TRBV19,-
CASSFSVPNTGELFF,TGCGCCAGCAGCTTCAGTGTTCCGAACACCGGGGAGCTGTTTTTT,TRBJ2-2,-,TRBV5-1,-
CASSDVIGTVSYGYTF,TGTGCCAGCAGCGACGTAATTGGGACAGTTTCGTATGGCTACACCTTC,TRBJ1-2,-,TRBV7-6,TRBD1
CASSIRPGYQGTQYF,TGTGCCAGTAGTATCCGCCCGGGCTATCAGGGGACGCAGTATTTT,TRBJ2-3,-,TRBV19,-
CAWSNYGPGDEKLFF,TGTGCCTGGAGTAATTACGGACCAGGGGACGAAAAACTGTTTTTT,TRBJ1-4,-,TRBV30,-
CASSQAYPETQYF,TGTGCCAGCAGCCAGGCCTATCCCGAGACCCAGTACTTC,TRBJ2-5,-,TRBV3-1/TRBV3-2,-
CASSESSSYNSPLHF,TGTGCCAGCAGTGAATCCAGCTCCTATAATTCACCCCTCCACTTT,TRBJ1-6,-,TRBV6-1,-
CASSVSPFSGSHEQYF,TGTGCCAGCAGTGTAAGTCCGTTTAGCGGGAGCCACGAGCAGTACTTC,TRBJ2-7,-,TRBV2,TRBD2
CASIPGSGYGYTF,TGTGCCAGCATCCCAGGGAGCGGCTATGGCTACACCTTC,TRBJ1-2,-,TRBV6-6,-
CASRLRPTNTISGANVLTF,TGTGCCAGCCGATTACGACCTACCAACACAATTTCTGGGGCCAACGTCCTGACTTTC,TRBJ2-6,-,TRBV19,-